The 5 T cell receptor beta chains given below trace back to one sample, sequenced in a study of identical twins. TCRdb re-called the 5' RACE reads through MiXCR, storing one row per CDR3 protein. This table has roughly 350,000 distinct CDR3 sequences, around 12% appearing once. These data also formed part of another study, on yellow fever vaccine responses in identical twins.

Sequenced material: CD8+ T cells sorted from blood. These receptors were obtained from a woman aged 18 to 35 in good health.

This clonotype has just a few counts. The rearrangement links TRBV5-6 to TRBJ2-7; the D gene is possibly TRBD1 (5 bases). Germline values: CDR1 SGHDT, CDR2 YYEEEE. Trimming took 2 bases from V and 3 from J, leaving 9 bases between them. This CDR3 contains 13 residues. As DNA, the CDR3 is TGTGCCAGCAGCTTCACAGGACACTACGAGCAGTACTTC. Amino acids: CASSFTGHYEQYF.

The CDR3, as DNA: TGTGCCAGCAGTTTATCGCGGGAGTATGAGCAGTTCTTC. This gives the protein CASSLSREYEQFF. The rearrangement uses TRBV27 and TRBJ2-1; 7 nucleotides align to TRBD2. CDR3 size: 13 residues. After removal of 0 bases from V and 8 bases from J, the junction contained 1 base not matched to a gene. Per the germline V gene, CDR1 is MNHEY and CDR2 is SMNVEV (reference sequence).

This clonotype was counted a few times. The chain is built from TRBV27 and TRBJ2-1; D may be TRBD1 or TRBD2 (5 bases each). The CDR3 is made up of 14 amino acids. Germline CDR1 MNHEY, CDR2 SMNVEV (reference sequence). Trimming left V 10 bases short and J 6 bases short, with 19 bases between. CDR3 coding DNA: TGTGCCACCGGCTACGGGGCCCGGTCCAATGAGCAGTTCTTC. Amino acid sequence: CATGYGARSNEQFF.

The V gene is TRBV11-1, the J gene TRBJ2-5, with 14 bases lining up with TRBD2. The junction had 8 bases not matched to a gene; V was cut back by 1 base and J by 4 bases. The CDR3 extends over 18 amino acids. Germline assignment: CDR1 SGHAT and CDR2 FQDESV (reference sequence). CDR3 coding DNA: TGTGCCAGCAGCTTAGAGGGGGGACTAGCGGGAGTTCCAGAGACCCAGTACTTC. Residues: CASSLEGGLAGVPETQYF.

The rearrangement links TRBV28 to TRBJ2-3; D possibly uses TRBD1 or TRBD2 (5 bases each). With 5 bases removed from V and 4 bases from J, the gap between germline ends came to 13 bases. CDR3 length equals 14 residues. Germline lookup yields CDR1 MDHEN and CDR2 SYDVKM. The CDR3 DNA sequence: TGTGCCAGCAGTCTCAGGGACCCCCCAGATACGCAGTATTTT. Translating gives CASSLRDPPDTQYF.